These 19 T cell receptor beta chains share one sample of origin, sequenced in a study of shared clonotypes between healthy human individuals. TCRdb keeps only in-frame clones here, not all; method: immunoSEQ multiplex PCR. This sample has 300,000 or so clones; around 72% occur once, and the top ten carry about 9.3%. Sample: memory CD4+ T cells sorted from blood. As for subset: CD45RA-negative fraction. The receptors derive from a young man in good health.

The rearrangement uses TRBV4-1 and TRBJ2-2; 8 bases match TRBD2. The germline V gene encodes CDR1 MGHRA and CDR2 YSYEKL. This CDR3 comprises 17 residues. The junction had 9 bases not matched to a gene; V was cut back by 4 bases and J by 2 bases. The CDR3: CASSLRNSGTNTGELFF. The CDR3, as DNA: TGCGCCAGCAGCCTAAGAAATAGCGGGACTAACACCGGGGAGCTGTTTTTT.

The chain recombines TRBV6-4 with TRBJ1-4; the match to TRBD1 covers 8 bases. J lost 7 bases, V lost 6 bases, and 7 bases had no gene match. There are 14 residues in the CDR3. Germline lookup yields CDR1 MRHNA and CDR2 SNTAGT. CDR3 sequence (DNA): TGTGCCAGCAGCCTCGACAGGGGAAGTGAAAAACTGTTTTTT. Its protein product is CASSLDRGSEKLFF.

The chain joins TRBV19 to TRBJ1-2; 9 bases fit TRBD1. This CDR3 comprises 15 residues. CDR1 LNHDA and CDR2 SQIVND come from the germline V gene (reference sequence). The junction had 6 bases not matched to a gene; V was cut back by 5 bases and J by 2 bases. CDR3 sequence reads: CASSGQGNLNYGYTF. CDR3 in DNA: TGTGCCAGTAGTGGACAGGGGAACCTAAACTATGGCTACACCTTC.

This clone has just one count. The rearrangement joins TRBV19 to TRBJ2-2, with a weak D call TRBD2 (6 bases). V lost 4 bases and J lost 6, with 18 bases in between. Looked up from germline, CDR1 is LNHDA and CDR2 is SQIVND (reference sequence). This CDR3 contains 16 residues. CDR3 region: CASSSRDFSIAGELFF. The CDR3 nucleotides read TGTGCCAGTAGTAGCCGGGACTTTTCGATAGCCGGGGAGCTGTTTTTT.

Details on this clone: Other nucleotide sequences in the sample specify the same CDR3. The CDR3 reads CASSDPGRVTDTQYF. The CDR3, as DNA: TGTGCCAGCAGTGACCCAGGACGGGTTACAGATACGCAGTATTTT. The V and J genes are TRBV6-1 and TRBJ2-3; D is unresolved. Trimming took 3 bases from V and 3 from J, leaving 13 bases between them. CDR1 is MNHNS, CDR2 SASEGT, per germline. The CDR3 length is 15 residues.

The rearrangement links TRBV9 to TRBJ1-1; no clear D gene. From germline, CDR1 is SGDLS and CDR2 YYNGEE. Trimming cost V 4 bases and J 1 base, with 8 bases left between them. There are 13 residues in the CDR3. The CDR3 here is CASSTTTNTEAFF. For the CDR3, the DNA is TGTGCCAGCAGCACCACAACGAACACTGAAGCTTTCTTT.

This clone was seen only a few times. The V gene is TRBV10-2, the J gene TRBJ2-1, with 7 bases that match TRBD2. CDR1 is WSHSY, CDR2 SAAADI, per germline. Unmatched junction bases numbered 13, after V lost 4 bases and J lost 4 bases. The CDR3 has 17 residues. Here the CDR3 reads CASSVKSRASGYNEQFF. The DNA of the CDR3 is TGCGCCAGCAGTGTTAAGTCTCGGGCTAGCGGTTACAATGAGCAGTTCTTC.

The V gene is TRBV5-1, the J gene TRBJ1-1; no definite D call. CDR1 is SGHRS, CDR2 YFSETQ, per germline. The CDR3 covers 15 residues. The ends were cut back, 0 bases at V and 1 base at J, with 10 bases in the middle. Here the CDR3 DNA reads TGCGCCAGCAGCTTGGTCGGCGATCCGAACACTGAAGCTTTCTTT. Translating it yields CASSLVGDPNTEAFF.

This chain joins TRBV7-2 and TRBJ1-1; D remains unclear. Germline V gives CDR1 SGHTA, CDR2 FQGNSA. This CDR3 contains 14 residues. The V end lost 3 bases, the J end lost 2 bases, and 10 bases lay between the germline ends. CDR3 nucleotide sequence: TGTGCCAGCAGCTTCCGGTTGGGAAACACTGAAGCTTTCTTT. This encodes CASSFRLGNTEAFF.

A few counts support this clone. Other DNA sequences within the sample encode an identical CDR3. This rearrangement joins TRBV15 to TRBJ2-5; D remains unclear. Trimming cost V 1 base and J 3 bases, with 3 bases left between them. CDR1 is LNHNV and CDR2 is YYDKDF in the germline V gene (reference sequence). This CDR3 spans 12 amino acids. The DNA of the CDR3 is TGTGCCACCAGCAGAGTGGAAGAGACCCAGTACTTC. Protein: CATSRVEETQYF. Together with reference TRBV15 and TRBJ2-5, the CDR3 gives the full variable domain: DAMVIQNPRYQVTQFGKPVTLSCSQTLNHNVMYWYQQKSSQAPKLLFHYYDKDFNNEADTPDNFQSRRPNTSFCFLDIRSPGLGDTAMYLCATSRVEETQYFGPGTRLLVL.

The CDR3 DNA reads as TGTGCCAGCTCACCGCCTAGCGAGAAAACAGATACGCAGTATTTT. Translation gives CASSPPSEKTDTQYF. The chain combines TRBV18 with TRBJ2-3, with a tentative D call TRBD2 (6 bases). V shed 3 bases and J shed 3 bases, with 13 bases lying between them. Germline V gene data show CDR1 as KGHSH and CDR2 as LQKENI. This CDR3 has 15 amino acids.

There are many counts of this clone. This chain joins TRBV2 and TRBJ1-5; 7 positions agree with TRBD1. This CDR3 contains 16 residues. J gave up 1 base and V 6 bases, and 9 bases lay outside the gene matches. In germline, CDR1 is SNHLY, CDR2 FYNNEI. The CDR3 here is CASRAHRGASNQPQHF. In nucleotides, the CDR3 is TGTGCCAGCAGAGCTCACAGGGGAGCGAGCAATCAGCCCCAGCATTTT.

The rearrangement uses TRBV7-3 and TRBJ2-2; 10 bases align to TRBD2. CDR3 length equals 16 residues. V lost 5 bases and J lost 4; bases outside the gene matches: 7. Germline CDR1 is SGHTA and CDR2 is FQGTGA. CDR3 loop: CASSPSGREATGELFF. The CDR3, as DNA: TGTGCCAGCAGCCCAAGCGGGAGGGAGGCCACCGGGGAGCTGTTTTTT. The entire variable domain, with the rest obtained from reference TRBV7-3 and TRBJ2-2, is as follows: GAGVSQTPSNKVTEKGKYVELRCDPISGHTALYWYRQSLGQGPEFLIYFQGTGAADDSGLPNDRFFAVRPEGSVSTLKIQRTERGDSAVYLCASSPSGREATGELFFGEGSRLTVL.

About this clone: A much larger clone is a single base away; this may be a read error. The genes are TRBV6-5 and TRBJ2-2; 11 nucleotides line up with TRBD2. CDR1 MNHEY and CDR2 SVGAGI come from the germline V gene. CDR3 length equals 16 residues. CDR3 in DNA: TGTGTCAGCAGTTTTGCCGGGACTAGCGGCACCGGGGAGCTGTTTTTT. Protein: CVSSFAGTSGTGELFF.

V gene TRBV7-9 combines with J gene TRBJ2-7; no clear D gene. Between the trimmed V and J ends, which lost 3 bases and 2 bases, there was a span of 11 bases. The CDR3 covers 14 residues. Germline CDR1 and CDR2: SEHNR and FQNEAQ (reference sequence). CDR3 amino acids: CASSFSAATYEQYF. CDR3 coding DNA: TGTGCCAGCAGCTTCTCGGCAGCAACCTACGAGCAGTACTTC.

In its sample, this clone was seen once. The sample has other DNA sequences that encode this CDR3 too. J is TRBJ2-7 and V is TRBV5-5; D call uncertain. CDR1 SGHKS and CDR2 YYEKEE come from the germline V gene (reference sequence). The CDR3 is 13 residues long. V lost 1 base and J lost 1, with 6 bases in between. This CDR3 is CASSLQGSYEQYF. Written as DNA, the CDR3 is TGTGCCAGCAGCTTGCAAGGGTCCTACGAGCAGTACTTC.

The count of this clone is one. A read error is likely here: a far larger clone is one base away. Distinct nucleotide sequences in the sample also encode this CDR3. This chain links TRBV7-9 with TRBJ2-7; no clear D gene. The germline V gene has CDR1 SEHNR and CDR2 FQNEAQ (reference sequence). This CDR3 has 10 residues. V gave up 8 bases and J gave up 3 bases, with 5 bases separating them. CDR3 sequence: CASGNYEQYF. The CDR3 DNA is TGTGCCAGCGGGAACTACGAGCAGTACTTC.

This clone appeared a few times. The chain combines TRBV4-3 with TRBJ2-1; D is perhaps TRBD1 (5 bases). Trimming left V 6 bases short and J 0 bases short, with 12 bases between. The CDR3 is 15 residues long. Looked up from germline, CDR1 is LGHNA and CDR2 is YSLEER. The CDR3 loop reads CASRQTESSYNEQFF. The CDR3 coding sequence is TGCGCCAGCAGACAGACAGAGAGCTCCTACAATGAGCAGTTCTTC.

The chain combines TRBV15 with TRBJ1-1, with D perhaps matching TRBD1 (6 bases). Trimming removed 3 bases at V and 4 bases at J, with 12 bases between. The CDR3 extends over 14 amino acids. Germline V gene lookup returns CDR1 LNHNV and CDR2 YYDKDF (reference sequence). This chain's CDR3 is CATSRRRGGTEAFF. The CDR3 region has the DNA TGTGCCACCAGCAGGAGGAGGGGGGGCACTGAAGCTTTCTTT.